The text below deals with one T cell receptor (beta chain). Its target is not known. This entry is derived from a study of cytomegalovirus exposure and HLA in healthy donors. Study-wide results and caveats: Previously analyzed data showed that most TCR beta V segments were productive at a frequency of about 87% or about 30%. 164 TCR beta chains were listed as cytomegalovirus-associated. TCR beta sequences reportedly predicted most subjects' HLA-A and HLA-B alleles accurately.

Germline CDR1 reads SGHTS; CDR2 reads YDEGEE. The CDR3 contains 17 residues. Losses at the gene ends were 0 bases for V and 2 bases for J; bases not matched to a gene: 5. PCR primers comprised 60 Vbeta and 13 Jbeta primers. Some clones are missing from TCRdb's copy, which holds only in-frame ones; the method was immunoSEQ multiplex PCR. The repertoire has 150,000 to 200,000 clones, around 80% of them found once; the top ten carry around 1.9%. The receptor was isolated from a woman aged 30 to 39 in good health and CMV-seronegative. The chain is built from TRBV5-8 and TRBJ2-2; 9 bases line up with TRBD1. The sequenced material came from PBMCs. This chain's CDR3 is CASSLGNRGLNTGELFF. CDR3 DNA sequence: TGTGCCAGCAGCTTGGGGAACAGGGGGCTAAACACCGGGGAGCTGTTTTTT.